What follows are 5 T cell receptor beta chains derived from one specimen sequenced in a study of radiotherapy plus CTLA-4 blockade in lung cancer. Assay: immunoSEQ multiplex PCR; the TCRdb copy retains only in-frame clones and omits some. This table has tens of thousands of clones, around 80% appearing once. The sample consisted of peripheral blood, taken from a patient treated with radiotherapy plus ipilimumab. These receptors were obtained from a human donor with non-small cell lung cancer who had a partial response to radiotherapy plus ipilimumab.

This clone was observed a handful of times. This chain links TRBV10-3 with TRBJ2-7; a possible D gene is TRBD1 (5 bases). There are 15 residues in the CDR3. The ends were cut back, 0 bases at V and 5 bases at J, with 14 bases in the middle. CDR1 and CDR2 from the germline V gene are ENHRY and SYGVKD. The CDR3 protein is CAISESRQGRNEQYF. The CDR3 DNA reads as TGTGCCATCAGTGAGTCTCGGCAGGGTAGGAACGAGCAGTACTTC.

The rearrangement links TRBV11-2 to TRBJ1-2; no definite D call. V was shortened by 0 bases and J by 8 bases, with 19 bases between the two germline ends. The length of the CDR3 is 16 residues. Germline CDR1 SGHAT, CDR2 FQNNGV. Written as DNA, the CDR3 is TGTGCCAGCAGCTTAGATGGTTCTTCGCCCCGAGGGGGCTACACCTTC. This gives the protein CASSLDGSSPRGGYTF.

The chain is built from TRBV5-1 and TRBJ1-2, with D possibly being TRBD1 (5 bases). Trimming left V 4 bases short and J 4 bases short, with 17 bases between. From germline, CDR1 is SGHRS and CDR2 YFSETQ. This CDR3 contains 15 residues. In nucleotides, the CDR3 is TGCGCCAGCAGCCGGGAGGGGTCGAGCACCTATGGCTACACCTTC. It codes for CASSREGSSTYGYTF.

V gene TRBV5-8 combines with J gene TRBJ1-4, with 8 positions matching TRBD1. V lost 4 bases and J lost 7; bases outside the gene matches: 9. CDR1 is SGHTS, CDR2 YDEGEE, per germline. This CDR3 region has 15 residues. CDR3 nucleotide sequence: TGTGCCAGCAGCAGCGCAGGGGGCTGGGGTGAAAAACTGTTTTTT. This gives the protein CASSSAGGWGEKLFF. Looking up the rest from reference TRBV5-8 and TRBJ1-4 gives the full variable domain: EAGVTQSPTHLIKTRGQQATLRCSPISGHTSVYWYQQALGLGLQFLLWYDEGEERNRGNFPPRFSGRQFPNYSSELNVNALELEDSALYLCASSSAGGWGEKLFFGSGTQLSVL.

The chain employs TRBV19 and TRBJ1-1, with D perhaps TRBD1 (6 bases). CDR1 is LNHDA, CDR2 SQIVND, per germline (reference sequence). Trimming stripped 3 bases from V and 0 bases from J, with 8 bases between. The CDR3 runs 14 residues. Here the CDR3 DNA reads TGTGCCAGTAGTATGGGACATTTGAACACTGAAGCTTTCTTT. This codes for CASSMGHLNTEAFF.